These 25 T cell receptor beta chains share one sample of origin, sequenced in a study of shared clonotypes between healthy human individuals. Assay: immunoSEQ multiplex PCR; the TCRdb copy retains only in-frame clones and omits some. The sample holds over a million clones, over 95% seen once. Material for sequencing was naive CD4+ T cells sorted from blood. Subset here: CD45RA+ positively selected. The receptors originated from a man aged 25-40 years in good health.

In the case of this clone: This sample includes further DNA sequences coding for the same CDR3. The chain is built from TRBV18 and TRBJ2-7; no reliable D call. Germline V gene lookup returns CDR1 KGHSH and CDR2 LQKENI. Trimming left V 3 bases short and J 2 bases short, with 5 bases between. This CDR3 region has 12 residues. Written as DNA, the CDR3 is TGTGCCAGCTCACCGGTCCCCTACGAGCAGTACTTC. Residues: CASSPVPYEQYF.

The chain couples TRBV7-3 to TRBJ2-1, with 9 bases lining up with TRBD1. The CDR3 length is 15 residues. Germline V CDR1 and CDR2: SGHTA, FQGTGA. The junction had 4 bases not matched to a gene; V was cut back by 4 bases and J by 3 bases. The CDR3 DNA sequence: TGTGCCAGCAGCTCCGGGACAGGGCACTACAATGAGCAGTTCTTC. Its translation: CASSSGTGHYNEQFF.

This chain uses TRBV18 with TRBJ2-1; a possible D gene is TRBD2 (6 bases). The V gene lost 3 bases and the J gene lost 5 bases, with 14 bases spanning the gap. Germline CDR1 and CDR2: KGHSH and LQKENI. This CDR3 contains 15 residues. The DNA of the CDR3 is TGTGCCAGCTCACCCCTTCCGGGAGTGAACAATGAGCAGTTCTTC. Encoded protein: CASSPLPGVNNEQFF.

The chain combines TRBV5-5 with TRBJ2-2; D unresolved. The ends were cut back, 1 base at V and 5 bases at J, with 9 bases in the middle. The CDR3 has 14 residues. CDR1 is SGHKS, CDR2 YYEKEE, per germline (reference sequence). In nucleotides, the CDR3 is TGTGCCAGCAGCTTGAATTCCGGGACCGGGGAGCTGTTTTTT. Translation: CASSLNSGTGELFF.

This clone was observed a single time. The V call is TRBV9, the J call TRBJ2-4; 9 bases match TRBD1. V lost 3 bases to trimming and J lost 8 bases; unmatched junction nucleotides: 9. The CDR3 covers 15 residues. Germline V lookup: CDR1 SGDLS, CDR2 YYNGEE. The CDR3 DNA is TGTGCCAGCAGCGCGCAAACCGGGACAGGGCACATTCAGTACTTC. Amino acid sequence: CASSAQTGTGHIQYF.

The chain recombines TRBV28 with TRBJ2-1; 9 nucleotides agree with TRBD2. The CDR3 length is 15 residues. Per germline, CDR1 MDHEN and CDR2 SYDVKM. V shed 6 bases and J 3 bases; nucleotides not matched to a gene: 6. CDR3 sequence (DNA): TGTGCCAGCAGGGAGACTAGCGGAGTCTACAATGAGCAGTTCTTC. As protein: CASRETSGVYNEQFF.

This chain connects TRBV27 to TRBJ2-5; 11 positions match TRBD1. Germline trimming cut 6 bases from V and 5 bases from J; bases unmatched to any gene: 8. The CDR3 runs to 15 residues. Germline V gives CDR1 MNHEY, CDR2 SMNVEV (reference sequence). The CDR3 nucleotides read TGTGCCAGCAGGGGGGACAGGGGGTTCGTGGAGACCCAGTACTTC. Its protein product is CASRGDRGFVETQYF.

This chain connects TRBV28 to TRBJ1-2, with D perhaps TRBD1 (6 bases). Germline loops: CDR1 MDHEN, CDR2 SYDVKM. Trimming shortened V by 3 bases and J by 4 bases, and 12 bases separated the two germline ends. There are 14 residues in the CDR3. DNA of the CDR3: TGTGCCAGCAGTTTTCAGGGGAGTGGCTATGGCTACACCTTC. It codes for CASSFQGSGYGYTF.

This chain connects TRBV19 to TRBJ2-3; D is unresolved. There are 14 residues in the CDR3. V was clipped by 4 bases and J by 2 bases, with 10 bases between them. The germline gives CDR1 LNHDA, CDR2 SQIVND (reference sequence). The CDR3 region is CASSNLGLTDTQYF. The CDR3, as DNA: TGTGCCAGTAGTAATCTGGGCCTCACAGATACGCAGTATTTT. The full variable domain, rest sourced from reference TRBV19 and TRBJ2-3, is DGGITQSPKYLFRKEGQNVTLSCEQNLNHDAMYWYRQDPGQGLRLIYYSQIVNDFQKGDIAEGYSVSREKKESFPLTVTSAQKNPTAFYLCASSNLGLTDTQYFGPGTRLTVL.

For this clone: Mismatch with germline at one junction end may stem from a read error. The chain couples TRBV5-4 to TRBJ1-2; 7 bases line up with TRBD1. CDR1 and CDR2 from the germline V gene are SGHNT and YYREEE (reference sequence). The CDR3 totals 15 residues. The CDR3 DNA is TGTGCCAGCAGCGTCGAAGCCAGAAGGACAGGCCTTCTCTCCTTC. It translates to CASSVEARRTGLLSF. Using reference TRBV5-4 and TRBJ1-2 for the parts outside the CDR3, the full variable domain is ETGVTQSPTHLIKTRGQQVTLRCSSQSGHNTVSWYQQALGQGPQFIFQYYREEENGRGNFPPRFSGLQFPNYSSELNVNALELDDSALYLCASSVEARRTGLLSFGSGTRLTVV.

This clone was counted a single time. V usage is TRBV27 and J usage is TRBJ1-1, with 12 bases aligning to TRBD1. Germline V gene lookup returns CDR1 MNHEY and CDR2 SMNVEV (reference sequence). The CDR3 is 13 amino acids. The V segment lost 3 bases and the J segment 13 bases; nucleotides outside the gene matches: 6. As DNA, the CDR3 is TGTGCCAGCAGTTTTTTGGGGACAGGGGGCGTTTTCTTT. This gives the protein CASSFLGTGGVFF.

This rearrangement joins TRBV27 to TRBJ1-3, with 12 bases that match TRBD1. The germline gives CDR1 MNHEY, CDR2 SMNVEV (reference sequence). The length of the CDR3 is 18 residues. V lost 6 bases, J lost 2 bases, and 11 bases stayed unmatched. CDR3 sequence: CASRAGTGGLSTGNTIYF. CDR3 nucleotides: TGTGCCAGCAGAGCCGGGACAGGGGGCTTGTCGACTGGAAACACCATATATTTT.

V gene TRBV5-1 combines with J gene TRBJ2-1; D is perhaps TRBD2 (5 bases). V gave up 1 base and J gave up 7 bases, with 12 bases separating them. Germline CDR1 reads SGHRS; CDR2 reads YFSETQ. The CDR3 runs to 14 residues. The CDR3 region is CASSLYGIGNEQFF. CDR3 DNA: TGCGCCAGCAGCTTGTACGGGATCGGTAATGAGCAGTTCTTC.

CDR3 DNA sequence: TGTGCCAGCAGCTTTCAGATCGAGCAGTACTTC. Its protein is CASSFQIEQYF. The V gene is TRBV5-6, the J gene TRBJ2-7; D gene unclear. V lost 2 bases, J lost 6 bases, and 6 bases lay in between. Germline CDR1 is SGHDT and CDR2 is YYEEEE. The CDR3 extends over 11 amino acids.

The J gene is TRBJ2-1, the V gene TRBV9; 9 bases are shared with TRBD2. The germline CDR1 and CDR2 sequences are SGDLS and YYNGEE. The CDR3 length is 16 residues. After removal of 4 bases from V and 8 bases from J, the junction contained 13 bases not matched to a gene. The chain's CDR3 is CASSQEASGIWDEQFF. The CDR3 DNA is TGTGCCAGCAGCCAGGAGGCTAGCGGGATATGGGATGAGCAGTTCTTC.

There are a few counts of this clone. The gene calls are TRBV27 and TRBJ1-2, with 8 bases aligning to TRBD1. The J segment lost 3 bases and the V segment lost 8 bases, leaving 11 bases of the junction unmatched. The CDR3 is made up of 15 amino acids. CDR1 is MNHEY and CDR2 is SMNVEV in the germline V gene (reference sequence). In nucleotides, the CDR3 is TGTGCCAGCCGCAGCCGGACAGGGAGTGACTATGGCTACACCTTC. Translation gives CASRSRTGSDYGYTF.

The CDR3 reads CASSSPQGANGYTF. DNA for the CDR3: TGTGCCAGCAGCTCACCGCAGGGGGCCAATGGCTACACCTTC. The chain uses TRBV7-9 and TRBJ1-2, with TRBD1 matching 8 bases. The CDR3 runs 14 residues. Germline V lookup: CDR1 SEHNR, CDR2 FQNEAQ (reference sequence). V was pared by 4 bases and J by 6 bases, with 7 bases of the junction left unmatched.

This chain joins TRBV27 and TRBJ2-1; 11 bases map to TRBD1. Germline loops: CDR1 MNHEY, CDR2 SMNVEV (reference sequence). The CDR3 length is 17 residues. Germline trimming cut 6 bases from V and 4 bases from J; bases unmatched to any gene: 11. The CDR3: CASRHLTGTGGYNEQFF. The DNA of the CDR3 is TGTGCCAGCAGACACCTTACCGGGACAGGGGGATACAATGAGCAGTTCTTC.

This rearrangement joins TRBV6-4 to TRBJ2-3, with D unresolved. The CDR3 is 11 amino acids. The germline gives CDR1 MRHNA, CDR2 SNTAGT. V was trimmed by 10 bases and J by 6 bases, leaving 11 bases between them. Here the CDR3 reads CATLWADTQYF. In DNA, the CDR3 is TGTGCCACCCTTTGGGCGGATACGCAGTATTTT.

This chain uses TRBV10-3 with TRBJ2-2; the D is unclear. V was shortened by 8 bases and J by 0 bases, with 10 bases between the two germline ends. CDR1 and CDR2 (germline): ENHRY, SYGVKD. The CDR3 runs to 14 residues. CDR3 DNA sequence: TGTGCCATCCGACATAGTACGAACACCGGGGAGCTGTTTTTT. Encoded protein: CAIRHSTNTGELFF.

This chain links TRBV2 with TRBJ1-1; D not resolved. Trimming left V 0 bases short and J 1 base short, with 6 bases between. The CDR3 sequence is 14 residues long. From germline, CDR1 is SNHLY and CDR2 FYNNEI. The CDR3 here is CASSEALRNTEAFF. CDR3 DNA: TGTGCCAGCAGTGAAGCGCTTAGGAACACTGAAGCTTTCTTT.

The chain carries TRBV6-5 and TRBJ2-4, with D unresolved. Deletions cut 2 bases from V and 7 bases from J, with 9 bases between. The CDR3 covers 13 residues. Per the germline V gene, CDR1 is MNHEY and CDR2 is SVGAGI. CDR3 residues: CASSYDGRNIQYF. Written as DNA, the CDR3 is TGTGCCAGCAGTTACGACGGCAGGAACATTCAGTACTTC.

The chain joins TRBV11-2 to TRBJ2-7; tentatively, D is TRBD1 (6 bases). The CDR3 extends over 15 amino acids. The germline CDR1 and CDR2 sequences are SGHAT and FQNNGV. V shed 5 bases and J shed 0 bases, with 14 bases lying between them. The CDR3 loop is CASSPRDIYSYEQYF. Here the CDR3 DNA reads TGTGCCAGCAGCCCACGGGACATCTACTCCTACGAGCAGTACTTC.

V is TRBV5-5 and J is TRBJ1-1; D is unresolved. There are 16 residues in the CDR3. The V gene lost 3 bases and the J gene lost 0 bases, with 15 bases spanning the gap. Per the germline V gene, CDR1 is SGHKS and CDR2 is YYEKEE (reference sequence). The CDR3 loop reads CASSSGLTRLNTEAFF. CDR3 sequence (DNA): TGTGCCAGCAGCTCGGGCCTGACGCGACTGAACACTGAAGCTTTCTTT. Full variable domain (outside the CDR3, taken from reference TRBV5-5 and TRBJ1-1): DAGVTQSPTHLIKTRGQQVTLRCSPISGHKSVSWYQQVLGQGPQFIFQYYEKEERGRGNFPDRFSARQFPNYSSELNVNALLLGDSALYLCASSSGLTRLNTEAFFGQGTRLTVV.

The genes are TRBV6-5 and TRBJ1-4, with 7 bases matching TRBD1. The trim removed 2 bases at V and 7 bases at J, leaving 10 bases unmatched. The V gene's germline CDR1 is MNHEY and CDR2 SVGAGI. This CDR3 is built from 16 residues. CDR3 DNA: TGTGCCAGCAGTTACGCAACAGGGGCCTGGGGTGAAAAACTGTTTTTT. It is translated as CASSYATGAWGEKLFF.